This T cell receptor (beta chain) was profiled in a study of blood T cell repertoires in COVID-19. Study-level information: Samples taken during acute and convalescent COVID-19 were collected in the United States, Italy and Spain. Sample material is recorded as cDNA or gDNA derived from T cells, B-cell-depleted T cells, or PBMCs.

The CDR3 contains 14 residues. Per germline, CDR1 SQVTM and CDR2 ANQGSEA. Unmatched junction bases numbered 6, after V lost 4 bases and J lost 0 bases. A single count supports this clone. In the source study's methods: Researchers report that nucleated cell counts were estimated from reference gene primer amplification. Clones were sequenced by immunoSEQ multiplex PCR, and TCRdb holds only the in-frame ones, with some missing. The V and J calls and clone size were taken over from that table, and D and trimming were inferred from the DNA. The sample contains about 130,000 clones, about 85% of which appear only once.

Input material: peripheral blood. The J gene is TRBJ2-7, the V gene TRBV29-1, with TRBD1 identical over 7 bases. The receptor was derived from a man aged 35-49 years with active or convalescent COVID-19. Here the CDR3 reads CSVVMDRSSYEQYF. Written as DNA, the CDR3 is TGCAGCGTTGTTATGGACAGGAGCTCCTACGAGCAGTACTTC.